A selection of T cell receptor beta chains follows, all from one sample in a study of CD8 T cells in Susac syndrome. TCRdb independently ran MiXCR on the immunoSEQ multiplex PCR reads; one entry per CDR3 protein. The table records about 120,000 distinct CDR3 sequences, 93% of them present only once. Material: CD4+ T cells from PBMCs. These receptors all stem from a human donor with multiple sclerosis. Each CDR3 is given with its conserved first and last residue. The D gene is left open where the match is weak.

D	V	J	DNA	CDR3
NA	TRBV7-9	TRBJ1-2	TGTGCCAGCAGCTTAGGAGTAGCAGGGGCCTATGGCTACACCTTC	CASSLGVAGAYGYTF
TRBD2	TRBV7-2	TRBJ2-3	TGTGCCAGCAGCTTAGCGTCGCTAGCGGGGGGTTTCACAGATACGCAGTATTTT	CASSLASLAGGFTDTQYF
NA	TRBV30	TRBJ1-2	TGTGCCTGGACGGCTTCTCATGGCTACACCTTC	CAWTASHGYTF
TRBD1	TRBV7-8	TRBJ1-6	TGTGCCAGCAGCTTCCGGGACAGTGGGATCAATTCACCCCTCCACTTT	CASSFRDSGINSPLHF
NA	TRBV2	TRBJ2-2	TGTGCCACCTCAGGAGACAACACCGGGGAGCTGTTTTTT	CATSGDNTGELFF
NA	TRBV4-3	TRBJ1-3	TGCGCCAGCAGCCCTCGAGGGCAAGGAAACACCATATATTTT	CASSPRGQGNTIYF
NA	TRBV30	TRBJ1-6	TGTGCCTGGAGGGGACCAGGCGAGGGGGCCCTCCACTTT	CAWRGPGEGALHF
TRBD1	TRBV12-3/TRBV12-4	TRBJ2-7	TGTGCCAGCACCTCGACAGGGATACTCTACGAGCAGTACTTC	CASTSTGILYEQYF
TRBD1	TRBV6-2/TRBV6-3	TRBJ2-1	TGTGCCAGCAGTTACGCGGGACAGGGAGGTGAGCAGTTCTTC	CASSYAGQGGEQFF
NA	TRBV6-5	TRBJ1-1	TGTGCCAGCAGTCGGGGGAGGGAAGGGGGAGCTTTCTTT	CASSRGREGGAFF
TRBD1	TRBV4-1	TRBJ2-2	TGCGCCAGCAGCCAAGGCCCGGGACAGGGGTACACCGGGGAGCTGTTTTTT	CASSQGPGQGYTGELFF
NA	TRBV20-1	TRBJ2-5	TGCAGTGCTAGAGATGGGTCCGACCGGGAGACCCAGTACTTC	CSARDGSDRETQYF